This T cell receptor beta chain comes out of a study of beta chain features in type 1 diabetes. Germline V gene sequence: CDR1 LGHNA, CDR2 YNFKEQ. The length of the CDR3 is 15 residues. V lost 4 bases to trimming and J lost 0 bases; unmatched junction nucleotides: 5. This clone was counted between two and nine times. The target antigen is unknown. Study-wide findings and caveats: Researchers cautioned that cDNA sequencing could over-represent cells with high TCR expression.

The whole isolated RNA underwent reverse transcription, so sequencing captured expressed TCRB transcripts. Here immunoSEQ multiplex PCR was the method, and the copy in TCRdb shows in-frame clones only, minus some. The sample has around 250,000 clones; about 71% are singletons. The rearrangement links TRBV4-2 to TRBJ2-5; 7 bases are a match to TRBD2. This TCR derives from a man aged 30-40 years in good health. Sample: naive CD4+ T cells from blood. The DNA for the CDR3 is TGTGCCAGCAGCCCTCGAGCGGGGTACCAAGAGACCCAGTACTTC. As protein: CASSPRAGYQETQYF.